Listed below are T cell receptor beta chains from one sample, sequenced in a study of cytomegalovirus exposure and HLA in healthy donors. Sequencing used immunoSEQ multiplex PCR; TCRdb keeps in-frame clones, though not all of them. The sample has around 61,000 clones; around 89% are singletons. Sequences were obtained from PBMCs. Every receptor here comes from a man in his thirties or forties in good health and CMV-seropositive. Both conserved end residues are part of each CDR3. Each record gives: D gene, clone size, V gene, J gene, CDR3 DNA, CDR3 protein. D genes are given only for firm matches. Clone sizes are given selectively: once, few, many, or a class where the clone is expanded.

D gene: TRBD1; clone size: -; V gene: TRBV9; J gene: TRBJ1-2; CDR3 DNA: TGTGCCAGCAGCGCCCGTACAGGGGACCTCCACTATGGCTACACCTTC; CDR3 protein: CASSARTGDLHYGYTF
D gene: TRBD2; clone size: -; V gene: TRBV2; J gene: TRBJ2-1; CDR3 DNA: TGTGCCAGCAGTGATCTAGCGGGGTCCTACAATGAGCAGTTCTTC; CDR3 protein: CASSDLAGSYNEQFF
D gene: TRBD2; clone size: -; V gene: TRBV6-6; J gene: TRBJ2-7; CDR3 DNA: TGTGCCAGCACCCCAGGGACTAGCTCATACGAGCAGTACTTC; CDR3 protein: CASTPGTSSYEQYF
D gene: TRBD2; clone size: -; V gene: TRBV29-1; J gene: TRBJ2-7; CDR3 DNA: TGCAGCGTGCCCAAAGGCGGACTAGCGGGAGGTCTGAACAACGAGCAGTACTTC; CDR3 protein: CSVPKGGLAGGLNNEQYF
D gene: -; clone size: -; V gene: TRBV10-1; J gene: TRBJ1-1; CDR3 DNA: TGCGCCAGCAGTGAGTCAGGGGCTGGCACTGAAGCTTTCTTT; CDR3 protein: CASSESGAGTEAFF
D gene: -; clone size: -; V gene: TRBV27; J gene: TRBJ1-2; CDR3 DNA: TGTGCCAGCCTAAGGGAGGGGTTTAACTATGGCTACACCTTC; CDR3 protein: CASLREGFNYGYTF
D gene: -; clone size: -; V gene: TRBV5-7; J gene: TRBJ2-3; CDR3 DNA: TGTGCCAGCAGCCGCGCCCCCGCGGCTAGCACAGATACGCAGTATTTT; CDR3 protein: CASSRAPAASTDTQYF
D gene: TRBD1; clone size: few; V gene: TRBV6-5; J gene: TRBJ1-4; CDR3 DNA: TGTGCCAGCAGTTACTCGGGACAGGGCCGAAAAACTGTTTTT; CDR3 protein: CASSYSGQGRKTVF
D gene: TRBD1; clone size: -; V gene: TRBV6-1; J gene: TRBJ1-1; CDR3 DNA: TGTGCCAGCAGCCTTGACCAGGGGGCAAACACTGAAGCTTTCTTT; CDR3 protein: CASSLDQGANTEAFF
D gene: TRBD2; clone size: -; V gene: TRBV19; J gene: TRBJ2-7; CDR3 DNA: TGTGCCAGTAGTCCCGCTTGGGAGGGTAAATACGAGCAGTACTTC; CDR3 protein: CASSPAWEGKYEQYF
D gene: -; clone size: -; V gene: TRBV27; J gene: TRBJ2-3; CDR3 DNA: TGTGCCAGCAGTTTTTTAGCGCCCACAGATACGCAGTATTTT; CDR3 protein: CASSFLAPTDTQYF
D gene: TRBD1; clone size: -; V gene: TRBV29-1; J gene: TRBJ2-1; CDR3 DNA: TGCAGCGTCCAAACTACTTTTAGACAGGGGGCTCACAATGAGCAGTTCTTC; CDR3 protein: CSVQTTFRQGAHNEQFF
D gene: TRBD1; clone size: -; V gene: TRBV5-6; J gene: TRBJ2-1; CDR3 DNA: TGTGCCAGCAGCCCGGGACAGGGGTCTGTCGATGAGCAGTTCTTC; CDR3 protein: CASSPGQGSVDEQFF
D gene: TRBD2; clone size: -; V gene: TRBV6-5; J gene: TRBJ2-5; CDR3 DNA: TGTGCCAGCAGTGTCGGGACTAGCGGTCGAGAGACCCAGTACTTC; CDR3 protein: CASSVGTSGRETQYF
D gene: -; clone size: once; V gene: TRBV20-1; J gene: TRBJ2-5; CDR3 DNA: TGCAGTGCTAGACTCGAGACCCAGTACTTC; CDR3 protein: CSARLETQYF
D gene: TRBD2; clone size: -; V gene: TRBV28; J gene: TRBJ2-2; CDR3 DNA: TGTGCCAGCAGTCTAACTAGCGGGAGGGCCAGCGGGGAGCTGTTTTTT; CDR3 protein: CASSLTSGRASGELFF
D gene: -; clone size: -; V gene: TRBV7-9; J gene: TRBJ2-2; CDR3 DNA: TGTGCCAGCAGCTCTCATTGGGGGGTCACCGGGGAGCTGTTTTTT; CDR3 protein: CASSSHWGVTGELFF
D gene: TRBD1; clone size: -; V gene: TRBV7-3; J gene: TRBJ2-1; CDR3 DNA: TGTGCCAGCAGCTCAGGGACAGGTTTGGGTGAGCAGTTCTTC; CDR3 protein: CASSSGTGLGEQFF
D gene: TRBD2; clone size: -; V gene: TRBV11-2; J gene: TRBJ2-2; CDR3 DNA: TGTGCCAGCAGCCCCCCGGGACTAGCGGAAAAGGGGACCGGGGAGCTGTTTTTT; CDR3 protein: CASSPPGLAEKGTGELFF
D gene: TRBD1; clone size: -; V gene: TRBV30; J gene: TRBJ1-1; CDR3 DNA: TGTGCCTGGAGTCATCCAGACAGGGGGCGAGGTGAAGCTTTCTTT; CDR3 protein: CAWSHPDRGRGEAFF
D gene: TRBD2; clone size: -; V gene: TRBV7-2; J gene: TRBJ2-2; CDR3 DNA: TGTGCCAGCAGCCTCAACCCTGGACTAGCGGGAGGGCAGATGTTTTTT; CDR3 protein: CASSLNPGLAGGQMFF
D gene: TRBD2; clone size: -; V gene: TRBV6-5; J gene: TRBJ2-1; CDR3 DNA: TGTGCCAGCAGTACCCTGGGAGGGATGGGTGAGCAGTTCTTC; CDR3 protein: CASSTLGGMGEQFF
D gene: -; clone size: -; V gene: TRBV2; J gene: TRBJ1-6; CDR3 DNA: TGTGCCAGCAGGGCGGCAAGCTCCTATAATTCACCCCTCCACTTT; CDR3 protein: CASRAASSYNSPLHF
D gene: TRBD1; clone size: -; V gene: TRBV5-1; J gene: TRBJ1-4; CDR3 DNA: TGCGCCAGCAGCTTCCAACAGGGGCGAAATGAAAAACTGTTTTTT; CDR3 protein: CASSFQQGRNEKLFF